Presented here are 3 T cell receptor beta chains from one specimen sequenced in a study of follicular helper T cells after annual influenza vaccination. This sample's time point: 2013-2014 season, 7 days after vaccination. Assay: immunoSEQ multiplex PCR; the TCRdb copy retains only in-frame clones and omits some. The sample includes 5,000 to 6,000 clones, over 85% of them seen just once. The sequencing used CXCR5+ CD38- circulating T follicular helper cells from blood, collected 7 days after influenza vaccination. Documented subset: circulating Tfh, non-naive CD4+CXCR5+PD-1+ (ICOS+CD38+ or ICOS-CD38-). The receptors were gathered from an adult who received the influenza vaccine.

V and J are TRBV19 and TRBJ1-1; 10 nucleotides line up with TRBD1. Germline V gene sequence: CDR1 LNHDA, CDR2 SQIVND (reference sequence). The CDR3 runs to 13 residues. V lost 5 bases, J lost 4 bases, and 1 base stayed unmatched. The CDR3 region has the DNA TGTGCCAGTAGTCGGACAGGGGGCACTGAAGCTTTCTTT. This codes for CASSRTGGTEAFF. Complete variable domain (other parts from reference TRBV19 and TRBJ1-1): DGGITQSPKYLFRKEGQNVTLSCEQNLNHDAMYWYRQDPGQGLRLIYYSQIVNDFQKGDIAEGYSVSREKKESFPLTVTSAQKNPTAFYLCASSRTGGTEAFFGQGTRLTVV.

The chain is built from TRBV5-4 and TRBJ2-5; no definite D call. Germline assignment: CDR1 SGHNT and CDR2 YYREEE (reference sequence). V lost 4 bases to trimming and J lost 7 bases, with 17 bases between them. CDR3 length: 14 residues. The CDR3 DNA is TGTGCCAGCAGCGGCGACGGCCCCTCGGGGACCCAGTACTTC. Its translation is CASSGDGPSGTQYF.

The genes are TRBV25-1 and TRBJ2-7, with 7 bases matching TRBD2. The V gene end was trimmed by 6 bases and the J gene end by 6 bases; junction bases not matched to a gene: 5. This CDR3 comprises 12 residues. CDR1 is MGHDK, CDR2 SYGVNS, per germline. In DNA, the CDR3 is TGTGCCAGCAGCCCGCCGGGGGGCGAGCAGTACTTC. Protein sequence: CASSPPGGEQYF.